This T cell receptor (beta chain) was retrieved from a study of multiple sclerosis patients with progressive multifocal leukoencephalopathy. General study points: PML-onset expanded TRB clones were detectable before and during natalizumab therapy. TRBV and TRBJ usage showed no common pattern when PML developed.

V lost 8 bases, J lost 6 bases, and 16 bases lay in between. The CDR3 runs to 14 residues. Germline CDR1 is MRHNA and CDR2 is SNTAGT. Sequencing was performed with immunoSEQ multiplex PCR; in TCRdb, only in-frame clones are kept and a portion is missing. The sample has roughly 31,000 clones, around 89% seen once. Indicated time point: before natalizumab initiation. Worth noting for this clone: The antigen is undetermined.

Sequences were obtained from PBMCs. This TCR derives from a human donor with multiple sclerosis. This chain connects TRBV6-4 to TRBJ2-2; D is unresolved. CDR3 sequence reads: CASREVPGPGELFF. The CDR3 nucleotides read TGTGCCAGCCGAGAAGTCCCCGGACCCGGGGAGCTGTTTTTT.